Listed below are T cell receptor beta chains from one sample, sequenced in a study of neoadjuvant anti-PD-1 for oral cavity cancer. Only in-frame clones appear in the TCRdb table, and some are missing; sequencing was by immunoSEQ multiplex PCR. The sample contains about 9,800 clones, approximately 64% of which appear only once. The source was PBMCs, collected after nivolumab (anti-PD-1) treatment. These receptors came from a person between 40 and 85 years old with oral cavity squamous cell carcinoma. The CDR3 runs from the conserved cysteine through the conserved F or W. The order of the fields is V gene, clone size, D gene, J gene, CDR3 protein, CDR3 DNA. D genes are given only for firm matches. For some rows the clone size is stated as once, few or many, or as a class when expanded; others skip it.

v_gene: TRBV2; abundance: NA; d_gene: TRBD1; j_gene: TRBJ2-1; CDR3aa: CASREWTGGEQFF; CDR3nt: TGTGCCAGCAGAGAATGGACAGGTGGTGAGCAGTTCTTC
v_gene: TRBV10-3; abundance: few; d_gene: TRBD1; j_gene: TRBJ2-7; CDR3aa: CAISGDRTTVRYEQYF; CDR3nt: TGTGCCATCAGTGGGGACAGGACGACTGTCCGGTACGAGCAGTACTTC
v_gene: TRBV28; abundance: NA; d_gene: NA; j_gene: TRBJ1-2; CDR3aa: CASSSGPGYTF; CDR3nt: TGTGCCAGCAGTTCGGGACCTGGCTACACCTTC
v_gene: TRBV7-8; abundance: NA; d_gene: NA; j_gene: TRBJ1-3; CDR3aa: CASSLRGSGNTIYF; CDR3nt: TGTGCCAGCAGCTTAAGAGGATCTGGAAACACCATATATTTT
v_gene: TRBV5-4; abundance: NA; d_gene: TRBD2; j_gene: TRBJ2-1; CDR3aa: CASSLRLAGHNEQFF; CDR3nt: TGTGCCAGCAGCTTGCGTCTAGCGGGGCACAATGAGCAGTTCTTC
v_gene: TRBV19; abundance: NA; d_gene: NA; j_gene: TRBJ2-7; CDR3aa: CANQDANLYEQYF; CDR3nt: TGTGCCAACCAAGACGCCAATCTCTACGAGCAGTACTTC
v_gene: TRBV6-5; abundance: NA; d_gene: TRBD1; j_gene: TRBJ1-2; CDR3aa: CASSYSGQGSLYGYTF; CDR3nt: TGTGCCAGCAGTTACTCGGGACAGGGTTCTCTCTATGGCTACACCTTC
v_gene: TRBV5-1; abundance: few; d_gene: NA; j_gene: TRBJ1-1; CDR3aa: CASSPTPSNTEAFF; CDR3nt: TGCGCCAGCAGCCCGACACCTTCGAACACTGAAGCTTTCTTT
v_gene: TRBV19; abundance: NA; d_gene: NA; j_gene: TRBJ2-7; CDR3aa: CASSGAGTLSSYEQYF; CDR3nt: TGTGCCAGTAGTGGGGCAGGAACCTTGAGCTCCTACGAGCAGTACTTC
v_gene: TRBV6-1; abundance: NA; d_gene: NA; j_gene: TRBJ2-2; CDR3aa: CASGLGPRNTGELFF; CDR3nt: TGTGCCAGCGGATTGGGACCTCGGAACACCGGGGAGCTGTTTTTT
v_gene: TRBV5-8; abundance: NA; d_gene: NA; j_gene: TRBJ1-2; CDR3aa: CASSAREKVDYGYTF; CDR3nt: TGTGCCAGCAGCGCCAGGGAAAAAGTCGACTATGGCTACACCTTC
v_gene: TRBV10-2; abundance: NA; d_gene: NA; j_gene: TRBJ1-6; CDR3aa: CASSETGRGDSPLHF; CDR3nt: TGCGCCAGCAGTGAGACAGGGCGGGGAGATTCACCCCTCCACTTT
v_gene: TRBV28; abundance: NA; d_gene: NA; j_gene: TRBJ1-2; CDR3aa: CASSSGDTGTYGYTF; CDR3nt: TGTGCCAGCAGTTCCGGGGACACAGGGACCTATGGCTACACCTTC
v_gene: TRBV28; abundance: NA; d_gene: NA; j_gene: TRBJ1-2; CDR3aa: CASSFLGVVYTF; CDR3nt: TGTGCCAGCAGTTTTCTGGGGGTTGTCTACACCTTC
v_gene: TRBV11-2; abundance: few; d_gene: TRBD2; j_gene: TRBJ2-1; CDR3aa: CASSFGLAGGLSSYNEQFF; CDR3nt: TGTGCCAGCAGCTTCGGACTAGCGGGAGGGCTTAGCTCCTACAATGAGCAGTTCTTC
v_gene: TRBV28; abundance: NA; d_gene: NA; j_gene: TRBJ1-2; CDR3aa: CASSSRRDYGYTF; CDR3nt: TGTGCCAGCAGCTCCAGGAGGGACTATGGCTACACCTTC
v_gene: TRBV5-4; abundance: medium-sized; d_gene: NA; j_gene: TRBJ1-1; CDR3aa: CASSFGARTASNTEAFF; CDR3nt: TGTGCCAGCAGCTTCGGGGCAAGGACAGCCTCGAACACTGAAGCTTTCTTT
v_gene: TRBV6-5; abundance: NA; d_gene: NA; j_gene: TRBJ1-3; CDR3aa: CASSSNLGNTIYF; CDR3nt: TGTGCCAGCAGTTCCAATCTCGGAAACACCATATATTTT
v_gene: TRBV29-1; abundance: NA; d_gene: TRBD1; j_gene: TRBJ1-2; CDR3aa: CSVMIRGGNYGYTF; CDR3nt: TGCAGCGTTATGATCAGGGGGGGAAACTATGGCTACACCTTC
v_gene: TRBV6-5; abundance: NA; d_gene: NA; j_gene: TRBJ2-1; CDR3aa: CASASGELRNEQFF; CDR3nt: TGTGCCAGCGCGAGCGGAGAGTTAAGGAATGAGCAGTTCTTC
v_gene: TRBV19; abundance: few; d_gene: NA; j_gene: TRBJ1-2; CDR3aa: CATQSAPGLNNYGYTF; CDR3nt: TGTGCCACGCAGTCTGCTCCGGGCCTGAATAACTATGGCTACACCTTC
v_gene: TRBV7-2; abundance: NA; d_gene: NA; j_gene: TRBJ1-6; CDR3aa: CASSLGGAVSTSPLHF; CDR3nt: TGTGCCAGCAGCTTAGGTGGGGCAGTAAGTACGTCACCCCTCCACTTT
v_gene: TRBV25-1; abundance: NA; d_gene: TRBD1; j_gene: TRBJ2-7; CDR3aa: CASSGTGTGWYEQYF; CDR3nt: TGTGCCAGCAGTGGCACCGGGACAGGGTGGTACGAGCAGTACTTC
v_gene: TRBV29-1; abundance: NA; d_gene: NA; j_gene: TRBJ2-2; CDR3aa: CSALQVRELFF; CDR3nt: TGCAGCGCCTTACAGGTCCGGGAGCTGTTTTTT
v_gene: TRBV29-1; abundance: few; d_gene: TRBD1; j_gene: TRBJ1-2; CDR3aa: CSVDRTGWNGYTF; CDR3nt: TGCAGCGTTGATAGGACAGGCTGGAATGGCTACACCTTC
v_gene: TRBV29-1; abundance: NA; d_gene: NA; j_gene: TRBJ1-2; CDR3aa: CSVAADFGGNGYTF; CDR3nt: TGCAGCGTTGCCGCCGACTTTGGAGGTAATGGCTACACCTTC
v_gene: TRBV5-6; abundance: NA; d_gene: NA; j_gene: TRBJ1-2; CDR3aa: CASSLYGGSPSGYTF; CDR3nt: TGTGCCAGCAGCTTGTACGGGGGGAGCCCCTCTGGCTACACCTTC
v_gene: TRBV5-1; abundance: NA; d_gene: TRBD1; j_gene: TRBJ1-5; CDR3aa: CASSLTGDNQPQHF; CDR3nt: TGCGCCAGCAGCTTGACAGGGGACAATCAGCCCCAGCATTTT
v_gene: TRBV27; abundance: NA; d_gene: NA; j_gene: TRBJ1-2; CDR3aa: CASSLRGDDNNYGYTF; CDR3nt: TGTGCCAGCAGTTTAAGGGGGGATGATAATAACTATGGCTACACCTTC
v_gene: TRBV25-1; abundance: NA; d_gene: TRBD1; j_gene: TRBJ1-2; CDR3aa: CASSVQQGARHGYTF; CDR3nt: TGTGCCAGCAGTGTTCAACAGGGGGCGCGTCATGGCTACACCTTC
v_gene: TRBV7-9; abundance: NA; d_gene: TRBD1; j_gene: TRBJ1-6; CDR3aa: CASRGTGQSPLHF; CDR3nt: TGTGCCAGCAGGGGGACAGGGCAATCACCCCTCCACTTT
v_gene: TRBV2; abundance: NA; d_gene: NA; j_gene: TRBJ1-2; CDR3aa: CASKAYGYTF; CDR3nt: TGTGCCAGCAAAGCGTATGGCTACACCTTC
v_gene: TRBV20-1; abundance: NA; d_gene: NA; j_gene: TRBJ1-2; CDR3aa: CSAWEGRGYTF; CDR3nt: TGCAGTGCTTGGGAGGGTAGGGGCTACACCTTC
v_gene: TRBV29-1; abundance: NA; d_gene: NA; j_gene: TRBJ2-7; CDR3aa: CSAGSGYEQYF; CDR3nt: TGCAGCGCCGGGAGTGGGTACGAGCAGTACTTC
v_gene: TRBV28; abundance: NA; d_gene: NA; j_gene: TRBJ2-1; CDR3aa: CASSLGRSSYNEQFF; CDR3nt: TGTGCCAGCAGTTTAGGGAGAAGCTCCTACAATGAGCAGTTCTTC
v_gene: TRBV2; abundance: NA; d_gene: TRBD2; j_gene: TRBJ2-1; CDR3aa: CASRTSGRAAGEQFF; CDR3nt: TGTGCCAGCCGGACTAGCGGGAGGGCCGCGGGCGAGCAGTTCTTC
v_gene: TRBV5-6; abundance: NA; d_gene: TRBD1; j_gene: TRBJ1-1; CDR3aa: CASSFWGQAGGTEAFF; CDR3nt: TGTGCCAGCAGCTTTTGGGGACAGGCCGGGGGGACTGAAGCTTTCTTT